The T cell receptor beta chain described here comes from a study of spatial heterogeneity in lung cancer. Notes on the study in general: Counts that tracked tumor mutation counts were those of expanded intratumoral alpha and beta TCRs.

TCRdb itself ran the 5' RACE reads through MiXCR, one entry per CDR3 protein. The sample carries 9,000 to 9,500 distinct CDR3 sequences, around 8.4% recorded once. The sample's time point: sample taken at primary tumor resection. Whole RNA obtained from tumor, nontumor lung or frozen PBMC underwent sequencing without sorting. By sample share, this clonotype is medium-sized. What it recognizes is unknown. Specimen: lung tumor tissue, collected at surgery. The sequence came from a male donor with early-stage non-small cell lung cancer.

CDR3 bases: TGTGCCAGCAGCCAAGAGGGATGGACAGGGGGAGGACATAATTCACCCCTCCACTTT. Amino acids: CASSQEGWTGGGHNSPLHF. The chain carries TRBV4-2 and TRBJ1-6; TRBD1 matches 10 bases. V lost 0 bases and J lost 5; bases outside the gene matches: 10. The germline gives CDR1 LGHNA, CDR2 YNFKEQ. The CDR3 runs to 19 residues.